This T cell receptor beta chain was identified in a study of post-analysis software for immune sequencing data. Unique molecular identifiers tagged the TCR beta cDNA libraries. The authors obtained 400,000 to 600,000 cDNA molecules from approximately 1 to 10 million T cells. TCRdb ran MiXCR on the PCR reads and lists one entry per CDR3 protein. The sample records about 180,000 distinct CDR3 sequences, over 25% being singletons. The study, taken as a whole, reports: When compared against controls, multiple sclerosis patients showed significantly lower normalized Chao1 diversity. Same-batch samples co-clustered strongly by F measure. TRBV5-6, TRBV5-1 and TRBV20-1 belonged to a set of roughly five TRBV segments that were more frequent in patients than controls.

This clonotype has just a few counts. Antigen specificity is unknown. V shed 6 bases, J shed 6 bases, and the junction held 3 bases outside the gene matches. The CDR3 length is 12 residues. Sequencing used blood. The J gene is TRBJ1-1, the V gene TRBV12-3 or TRBV12-4; TRBD1 agrees at 8 bases. This TCR came from a girl between 5 and 17 years old with multiple sclerosis. The CDR3 region is CASSLTGAEAFF. The DNA of the CDR3 is TGTGCCAGCAGCTTGACAGGGGCTGAAGCTTTCTTT.